Listed here is a single TCR beta chain. The source of the sample is a study of blood T cell repertoires in COVID-19. Repertoires were generated with immunoSEQ multiplex PCR, while TCRdb's copy carries only in-frame clones and drops some. The data hold over 100,000 clones, with more than 85% observed a single time. V shed 2 bases and J shed 0 bases, with 13 bases lying between them. CDR1 and CDR2 from the germline V gene are MGHRA and YSYEKL. The CDR3 totals 16 residues. Sequenced input: peripheral blood. The TCR comes from a man in his sixties with COVID-19, enrolled during active disease. The V call is TRBV4-1, the J call TRBJ2-5; D might be TRBD1 (8 bases). The CDR3: CASSQTGGGYQETQYF. Here the CDR3 DNA reads TGCGCCAGCAGCCAAACAGGGGGGGGGTACCAAGAGACCCAGTACTTC.